The clone carrying this T cell receptor beta chain was seen at least ten times. The germline V gene encodes CDR1 SGHRS and CDR2 YFSETQ. Trimming cost V 4 bases and J 2 bases, with 12 bases left between them. The CDR3 contains 14 residues. These data belong to a study of early T cells in non-severe SARS-CoV-2 infection. TCRdb fed the 5' RACE reads into MiXCR, producing one record per CDR3 protein. This sample carries around 19,000 distinct CDR3 sequences, about 4.4% of them seen once, and the ten largest clones take approximately 5.7%. The clonotype originates from an adult who was a healthcare worker with PCR-confirmed SARS-CoV-2 infection or an uninfected control (not recorded which). Input material: whole blood. This chain connects TRBV5-1 to TRBJ1-1; possibly TRBD1 for D (6 bases). CDR3 nucleotide sequence: TGCGCCAGCAGCCCGGGACACTATAACACTGAAGCTTTCTTT. This sequence encodes CASSPGHYNTEAFF.